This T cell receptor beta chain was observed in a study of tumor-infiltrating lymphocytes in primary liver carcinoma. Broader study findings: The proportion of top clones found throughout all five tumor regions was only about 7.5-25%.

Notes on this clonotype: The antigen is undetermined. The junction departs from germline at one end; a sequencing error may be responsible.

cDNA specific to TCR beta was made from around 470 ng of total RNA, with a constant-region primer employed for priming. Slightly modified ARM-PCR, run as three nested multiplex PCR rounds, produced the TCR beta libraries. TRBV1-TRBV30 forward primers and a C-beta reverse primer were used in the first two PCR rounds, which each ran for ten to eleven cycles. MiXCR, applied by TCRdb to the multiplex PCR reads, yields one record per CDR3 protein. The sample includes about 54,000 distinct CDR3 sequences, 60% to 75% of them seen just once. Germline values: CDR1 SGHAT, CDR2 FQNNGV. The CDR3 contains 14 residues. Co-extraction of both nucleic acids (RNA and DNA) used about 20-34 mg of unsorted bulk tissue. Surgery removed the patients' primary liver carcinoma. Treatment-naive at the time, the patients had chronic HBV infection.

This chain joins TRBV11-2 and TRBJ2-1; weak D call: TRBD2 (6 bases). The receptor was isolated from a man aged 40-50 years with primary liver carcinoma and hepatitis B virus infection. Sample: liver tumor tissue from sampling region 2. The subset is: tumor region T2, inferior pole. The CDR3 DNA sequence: TGTGGCAGCAGTTCAGCGGGCACTGGGAACGAGCAGTTCTTC. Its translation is CGSSSAGTGNEQFF.